Each of the 17 T cell receptor beta chains below was sequenced from the same sample in a study of post-analysis software for immune sequencing data. The study, taken as a whole, reports: About five TRBV segments were more frequent in patients than controls; TRBV5-6, TRBV5-1 and TRBV20-1 belonged to this group.

Their antigen targets remain unknown. Unique molecular identifiers were built into the TCR beta cDNA libraries. TCRdb itself ran the PCR reads through MiXCR, one entry per CDR3 protein. There are some 260,000 distinct CDR3 sequences in the sample; roughly a third occur only once, and under 5.5% lies in the top ten. The sequenced sample was blood. Receptors were obtained from a girl between 10 and 17 years old with multiple sclerosis.

This clonotype was observed many times. This chain connects TRBV20-1 to TRBJ2-3, with 7 bases matching TRBD1. V dropped 3 bases and J dropped 4; count of bases not matched to a gene: 4. The CDR3 sequence is 13 residues long. Germline-derived CDR1 and CDR2 are DFQATT and SNEGSKA (reference sequence). In DNA form, the CDR3 reads TGCAGTGCTAGTGAGGGGGCGTCAGATACGCAGTATTTT. Translating it yields CSASEGASDTQYF.

The chain has TRBV2 and TRBJ2-3; TRBD1 matches 9 bases. Germline CDR1 is SNHLY and CDR2 is FYNNEI. The V segment lost 10 bases and the J segment 6 bases; nucleotides outside the gene matches: 14. This CDR3 is 15 amino acids long. In nucleotides, the CDR3 is TGTGCCACCTCCTTGGGACAGGGAGTGGGGGATACGCAGTATTTT. Translating gives CATSLGQGVGDTQYF.

Note on this clonotype: A much more abundant neighbour one base away suggests this may be a read error. This chain connects TRBV6-2 or TRBV6-3 to TRBJ1-2; D gene uncertain. In germline, CDR1 is MNHEY, CDR2 SVGEGT. CDR3 size: 15 residues. The CDR3 sequence: CASKWRGKFNYGYIF. The CDR3 DNA reads TGTGCCAGCAAATGGCGAGGGAAGTTCAACTATGGCTACATCTTC.

A word on this clonotype: This may be a read error, as it is one base from a much larger clone. This CDR3 is CASSEHNEKRFF. In nucleotides, the CDR3 is TGTGCCAGCAGTGAACATAATGAAAAACGGTTTTTT. The rearrangement links TRBV6-1 to TRBJ1-4, with D unresolved. This CDR3 spans 12 amino acids. Germline CDR1 and CDR2: MNHNS and SASEGT.

The rearrangement joins TRBV3-1 to TRBJ1-2, with D possibly TRBD1 on 5 matching bases. The germline V and J ends were trimmed by 0 bases and 6 bases, with 14 bases remaining between them. This CDR3 has 15 residues. Germline-derived CDR1 and CDR2 are LGHDT and YNNKEL (reference sequence). CDR3 nucleotide sequence: TGTGCCAGCAGCCAAGATCTGGGGCAGAGCGATGGCTACACCTTC. Protein: CASSQDLGQSDGYTF.

This clonotype was detected only a few times. J is TRBJ2-1 and V is TRBV20-1; the D gene is possibly TRBD2 (6 bases). The CDR3 has 14 residues. Germline V gene lookup returns CDR1 DFQATT and CDR2 SNEGSKA (reference sequence). The V gene lost 3 bases and the J gene lost 8 bases, with 17 bases spanning the gap. CDR3 amino acids: CSASHSGPGDEQFF. The CDR3, as DNA: TGCAGTGCTAGCCATAGCGGCCCTGGGGATGAGCAGTTCTTC.

This chain joins TRBV9 and TRBJ1-6; 10 nucleotides line up with TRBD1. V lost 3 bases to trimming and J lost 10 bases; unmatched junction nucleotides: 7. Germline V gene sequence: CDR1 SGDLS, CDR2 YYNGEE. The length of the CDR3 is 15 residues. Written as DNA, the CDR3 is TGTGCCAGCAGCGCCATGACAGGGGGCGGATCACCCCTCCACTTT. It yields the protein CASSAMTGGGSPLHF. Full variable domain (outside the CDR3, taken from reference TRBV9 and TRBJ1-6): DSGVTQTPKHLITATGQRVTLRCSPRSGDLSVYWYQQSLDQGLQFLIQYYNGEERAKGNILERFSAQQFPDLHSELNLSSLELGDSALYFCASSAMTGGGSPLHFGNGTRLTVT.

The rearrangement joins TRBV5-1 to TRBJ2-1; D call uncertain. The CDR3 sequence is 14 residues long. Deletions cut 6 bases from V and 7 bases from J, with 17 bases between. The V gene's germline CDR1 is SGHRS and CDR2 YFSETQ. CDR3 bases: TGCGCCAGCACGGTCAGTCTAGATTTAAATGAGCAGTTCTTC. The encoded protein is CASTVSLDLNEQFF.

This clonotype was counted many times. The chain uses TRBV4-1 and TRBJ1-2; the D is unclear. V lost 0 bases to trimming and J lost 8 bases, with 16 bases between them. The CDR3 covers 15 residues. Germline V gene sequence: CDR1 MGHRA, CDR2 YSYEKL. The CDR3: CASSQDLGVISGYTF. CDR3 DNA: TGCGCCAGCAGCCAAGATCTTGGAGTTATTAGCGGCTACACCTTC.

The V call is TRBV5-1, the J call TRBJ2-1; TRBD2 aligns across 14 bases. The CDR3 is 15 residues long. CDR1 is SGHRS, CDR2 YFSETQ, per germline. V dropped 6 bases and J dropped 10; count of bases not matched to a gene: 9. In nucleotides, the CDR3 is TGCGCCAGCATCATGGGACTAGCGGGAGACGGGGAGCAGTTCTTC. The encoded protein is CASIMGLAGDGEQFF.

As concerns this clonotype: With a much larger clone just one base away, this may be a read error. This sequence joins TRBV3-1 and TRBJ2-5, with TRBD1 matching 10 bases. The CDR3 totals 17 residues. Losses at the gene ends were 1 base for V and 1 base for J; bases not matched to a gene: 6. The germline V gene encodes CDR1 LGHDT and CDR2 YNNKEL (reference sequence). Here the CDR3 DNA reads TGTGCCAGCAGCCAAGGTTCAGGACAGGGGGGCCAAGAGACCCAGTACTTC. This encodes CASSQGSGQGGQETQYF.

This chain links TRBV20-1 with TRBJ2-1, with D maybe TRBD2 (6 bases). CDR3 length equals 13 residues. V was clipped by 6 bases and J by 4 bases, with 13 bases between them. The germline V gene has CDR1 DFQATT and CDR2 SNEGSKA (reference sequence). In DNA form, the CDR3 reads TGCAGTGCCTGGCGCGCGGGGTACAATGAGCAGTTCTTC. Translation: CSAWRAGYNEQFF.

Many counts were recorded for this clonotype. The chain carries TRBV5-5 and TRBJ2-1; D remains unclear. Germline lookup yields CDR1 SGHKS and CDR2 YYEKEE (reference sequence). The CDR3 is 11 amino acids. The V gene lost 9 bases and the J gene lost 9 bases, with 13 bases spanning the gap. In DNA, the CDR3 is TGTGCCACGAAGTTGGATCTTGAGCAGTTCTTC. This encodes CATKLDLEQFF.

This clonotype has a count of ten or more. The chain couples TRBV6-1 to TRBJ2-4, with 7 bases that match TRBD1. The CDR3 is made up of 15 amino acids. The trim removed 7 bases at V and 8 bases at J, leaving 14 bases unmatched. Looked up from germline, CDR1 is MNHNS and CDR2 is SASEGT. CDR3 residues: CASKEWARTGYIQYF. The CDR3 nucleotides are TGTGCCAGCAAGGAGTGGGCACGGACAGGCTACATTCAGTACTTC.

The chain has TRBV7-9 and TRBJ1-2; TRBD1 matches at 8 bases. Trimming at V came to 4 bases and at J to 3 bases, leaving 16 bases not matched to a gene. Germline V gives CDR1 SEHNR, CDR2 FQNEAQ (reference sequence). There are 18 residues in the CDR3. CDR3 loop: CASSSAARGLMRDYGYTF. The DNA for the CDR3 is TGTGCCAGCAGCTCCGCGGCCAGGGGGCTCATGCGTGACTATGGCTACACCTTC.

Remarks on this clonotype: A much bigger clone sits one base away, suggesting this may be a read error. V and J are TRBV5-1 and TRBJ2-1; maybe TRBD1 (6 bases). The germline V gene has CDR1 SGHRS and CDR2 YFSETQ. This CDR3 contains 16 residues. CDR3 nucleotides: TGCGCCAGCAGCTTGGCGGACAGAAGCTCCTACAATGGGCAGTTCTTC. It codes for CASSLADRSSYNGQFF.

Comment on this clonotype: A much larger clone is a single base away; this may be a read error. The gene calls are TRBV5-1 and TRBJ1-6; 9 bases match TRBD1. CDR3 size: 16 residues. The germline V gene encodes CDR1 SGHRS and CDR2 YFSETQ. The CDR3 protein is CASSLAGTGFDSPPHF. The CDR3 region has the DNA TGCGCCAGCAGCTTGGCGGGGACAGGGTTCGACTCACCCCCCCACTTT.